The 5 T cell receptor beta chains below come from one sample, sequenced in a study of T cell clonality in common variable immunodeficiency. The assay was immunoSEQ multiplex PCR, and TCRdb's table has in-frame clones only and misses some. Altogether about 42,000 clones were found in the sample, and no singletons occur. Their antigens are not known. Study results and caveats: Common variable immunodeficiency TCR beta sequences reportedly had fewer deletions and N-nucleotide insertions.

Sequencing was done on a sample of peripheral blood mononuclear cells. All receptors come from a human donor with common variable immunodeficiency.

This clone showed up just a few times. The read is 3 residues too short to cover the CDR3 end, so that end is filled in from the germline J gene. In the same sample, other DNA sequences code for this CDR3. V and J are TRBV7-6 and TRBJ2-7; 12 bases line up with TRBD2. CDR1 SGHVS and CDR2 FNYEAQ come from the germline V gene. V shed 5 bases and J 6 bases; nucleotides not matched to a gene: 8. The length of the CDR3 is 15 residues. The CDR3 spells CASSLEGTSGFEQYF. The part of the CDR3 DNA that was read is TGTGCCAGCAGCCTAGAGGGGACTAGCGGGTTCGAG. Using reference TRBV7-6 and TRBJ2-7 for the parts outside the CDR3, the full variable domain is GAGVSQSPRYKVTKRGQDVALRCDPISGHVSLYWYRQALGQGPEFLTYFNYEAQQDKSGLPNDRFSAERPEGSISTLTIQRTEQRDSAMYRCASSLEGTSGFEQYFGPGTRLTVT.

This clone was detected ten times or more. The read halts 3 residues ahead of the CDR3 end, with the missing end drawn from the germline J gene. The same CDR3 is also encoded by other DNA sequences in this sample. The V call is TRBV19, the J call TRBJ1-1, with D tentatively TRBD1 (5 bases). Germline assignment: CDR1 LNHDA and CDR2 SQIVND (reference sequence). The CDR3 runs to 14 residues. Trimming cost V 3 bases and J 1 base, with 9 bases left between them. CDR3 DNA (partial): TGTGCCAGTAGTATGTGGGGGGAGAACACTGAA. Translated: CASSMWGENTE. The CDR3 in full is CASSMWGENTEAFF. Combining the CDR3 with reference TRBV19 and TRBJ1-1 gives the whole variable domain DGGITQSPKYLFRKEGQNVTLSCEQNLNHDAMYWYRQDPGQGLRLIYYSQIVNDFQKGDIAEGYSVSREKKESFPLTVTSAQKNPTAFYLCASSMWGENTEAFFGQGTRLTVV.

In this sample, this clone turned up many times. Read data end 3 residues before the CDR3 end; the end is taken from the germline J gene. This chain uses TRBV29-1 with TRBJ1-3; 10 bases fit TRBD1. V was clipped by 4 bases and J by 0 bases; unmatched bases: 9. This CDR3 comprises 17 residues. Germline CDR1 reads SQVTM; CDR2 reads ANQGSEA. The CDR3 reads CSVGEDRGKLSGNTIYF. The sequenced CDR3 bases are TGCAGCGTTGGGGAGGACAGGGGGAAACTCTCTGGAAACACC.

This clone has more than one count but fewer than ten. The part of the CDR3 DNA that was read is TGTGCCAGCAGCGCGGGGTCAACCACTGAA. Protein: CASSAGSTTE. The CDR3 reads in full as CASSAGSTTEAFF. J is TRBJ1-1 and V is TRBV7-6; D is undetermined. The missing CDR3 end, 3 residues past where the read stops, is filled in from the germline J gene. Germline-derived CDR1 and CDR2 are SGHVS and FNYEAQ. The V end lost 5 bases, the J end lost 4 bases, and 11 bases lay between the germline ends. This CDR3 has 13 amino acids.

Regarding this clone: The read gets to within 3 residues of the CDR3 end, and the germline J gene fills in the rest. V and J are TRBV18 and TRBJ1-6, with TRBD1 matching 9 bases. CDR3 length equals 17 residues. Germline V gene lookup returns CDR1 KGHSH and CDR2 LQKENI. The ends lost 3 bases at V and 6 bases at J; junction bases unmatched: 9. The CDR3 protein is CASSPLPGQGPNSPLHF. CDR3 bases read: TGTGCCAGCTCACCCCTACCTGGACAGGGGCCTAATTCACCC.